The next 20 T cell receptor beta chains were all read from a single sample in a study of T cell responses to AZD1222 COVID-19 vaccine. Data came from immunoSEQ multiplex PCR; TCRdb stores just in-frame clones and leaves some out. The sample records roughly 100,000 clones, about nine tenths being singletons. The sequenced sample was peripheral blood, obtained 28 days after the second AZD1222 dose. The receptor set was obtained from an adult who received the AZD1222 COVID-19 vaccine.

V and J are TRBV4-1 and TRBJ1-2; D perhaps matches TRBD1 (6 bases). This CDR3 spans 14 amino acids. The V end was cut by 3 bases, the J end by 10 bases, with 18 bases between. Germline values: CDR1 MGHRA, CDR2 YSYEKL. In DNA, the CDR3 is TGCGCCAGCAGCCAGGGGACATTCAATGTCCCCTACACCTTC. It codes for CASSQGTFNVPYTF.

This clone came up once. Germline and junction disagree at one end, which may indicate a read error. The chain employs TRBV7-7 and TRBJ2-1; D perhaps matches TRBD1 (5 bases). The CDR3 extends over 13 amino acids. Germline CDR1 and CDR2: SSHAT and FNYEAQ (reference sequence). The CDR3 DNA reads TGTGCTAGCAGCTTAGCACCTAGGGGTGAGCAGTTCTTC. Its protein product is CASSLAPRGEQFF.

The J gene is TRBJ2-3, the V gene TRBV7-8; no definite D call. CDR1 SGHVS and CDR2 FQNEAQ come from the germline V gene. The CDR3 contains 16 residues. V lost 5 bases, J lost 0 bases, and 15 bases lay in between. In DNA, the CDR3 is TGTGCCAGCAGCGCACTAAGGAGTATAAGCACAGATACGCAGTATTTT. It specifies CASSALRSISTDTQYF. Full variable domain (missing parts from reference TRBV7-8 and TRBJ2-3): GAGVSQSPRYKVAKRGQDVALRCDPISGHVSLFWYQQALGQGPEFLTYFQNEAQLDKSGLPSDRFFAERPEGSVSTLKIQRTQQEDSAVYLCASSALRSISTDTQYFGPGTRLTVL.

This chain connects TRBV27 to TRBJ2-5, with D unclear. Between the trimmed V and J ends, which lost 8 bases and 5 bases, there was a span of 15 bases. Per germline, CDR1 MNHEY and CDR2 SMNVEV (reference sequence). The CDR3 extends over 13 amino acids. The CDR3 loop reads CASLSPGRETQYF. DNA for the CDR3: TGTGCCAGCCTTTCACCGGGTCGGGAGACCCAGTACTTC.

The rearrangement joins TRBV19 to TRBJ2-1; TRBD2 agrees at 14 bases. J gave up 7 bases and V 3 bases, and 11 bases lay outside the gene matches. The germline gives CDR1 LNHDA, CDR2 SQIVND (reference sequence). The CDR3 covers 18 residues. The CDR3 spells CASSIGGTSGSLGNEQFF. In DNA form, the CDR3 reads TGTGCCAGTAGTATCGGGGGGACTAGCGGGAGTTTAGGGAATGAGCAGTTCTTC.

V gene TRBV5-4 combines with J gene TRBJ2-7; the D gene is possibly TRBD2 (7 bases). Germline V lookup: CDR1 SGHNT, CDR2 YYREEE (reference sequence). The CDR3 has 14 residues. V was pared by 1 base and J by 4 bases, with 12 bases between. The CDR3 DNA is TGTGCCAGCAGCTTGAGGGGGGGGATGTACGAGCAGTACTTC. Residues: CASSLRGGMYEQYF.

CDR3 DNA: TGTGCCAGCAGCTTACTTGATACTCAGCGGTACGAGCAGTACTTC. It codes for CASSLLDTQRYEQYF. This rearrangement joins TRBV5-8 to TRBJ2-7, with D perhaps matching TRBD2 (5 bases). This CDR3 is built from 15 residues. Germline V gene sequence: CDR1 SGHTS, CDR2 YDEGEE. V dropped 2 bases and J dropped 4 bases, with 16 bases sitting between them.

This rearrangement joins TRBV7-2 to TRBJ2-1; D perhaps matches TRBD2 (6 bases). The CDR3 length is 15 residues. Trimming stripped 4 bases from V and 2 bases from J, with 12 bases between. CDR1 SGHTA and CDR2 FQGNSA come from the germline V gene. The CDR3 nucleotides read TGTGCCAGCAGCTCCACGGGACTCACCTACAATGAGCAGTTCTTC. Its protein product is CASSSTGLTYNEQFF.

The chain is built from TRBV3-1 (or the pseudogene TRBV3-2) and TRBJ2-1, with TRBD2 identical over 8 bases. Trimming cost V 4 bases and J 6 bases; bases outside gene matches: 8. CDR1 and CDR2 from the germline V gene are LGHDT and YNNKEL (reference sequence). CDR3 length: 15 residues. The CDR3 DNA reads TGTGCCAGCAGCCTCGGACTAGCTTGGGGCAATGAGCAGTTCTTC. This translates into CASSLGLAWGNEQFF.

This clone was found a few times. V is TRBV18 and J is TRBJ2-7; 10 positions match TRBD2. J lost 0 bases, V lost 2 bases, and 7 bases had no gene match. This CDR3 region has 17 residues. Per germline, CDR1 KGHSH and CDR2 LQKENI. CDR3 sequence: CASSPRTSGESSYEQYF. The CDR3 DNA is TGTGCCAGCTCACCAAGGACTAGCGGAGAGAGCTCCTACGAGCAGTACTTC. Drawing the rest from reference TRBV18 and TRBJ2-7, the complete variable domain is NAGVMQNPRHLVRRRGQEARLRCSPMKGHSHVYWYRQLPEEGLKFMVYLQKENIIDESGMPKERFSAEFPKEGPSILRIQQVVRGDSAAYFCASSPRTSGESSYEQYFGPGTRLTVT.

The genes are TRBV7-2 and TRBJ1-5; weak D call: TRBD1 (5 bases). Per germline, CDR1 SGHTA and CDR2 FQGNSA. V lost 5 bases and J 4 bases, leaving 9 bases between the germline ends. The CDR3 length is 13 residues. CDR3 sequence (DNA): TGTGCCAGCAGCCGACAGAGAAATCAGCCCCAGCATTTT. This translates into CASSRQRNQPQHF.

The CDR3 DNA follows: TGTGCCAGCAGGAGGTGGACAGGGGGAGTGTCGACTAATGAAAAACTGTTTTTT. It translates to CASRRWTGGVSTNEKLFF. J is TRBJ1-4 and V is TRBV28; 10 bases line up with TRBD1. This CDR3 contains 18 residues. Germline lookup yields CDR1 MDHEN and CDR2 SYDVKM. V was pared by 6 bases and J by 2 bases, with 12 bases of the junction left unmatched.

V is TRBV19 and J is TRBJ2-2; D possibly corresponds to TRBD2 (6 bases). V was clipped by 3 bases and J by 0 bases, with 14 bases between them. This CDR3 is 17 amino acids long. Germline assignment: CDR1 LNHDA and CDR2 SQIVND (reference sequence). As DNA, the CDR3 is TGTGCCAGTAGTATGGGACTGGGGGGAGCGAACACCGGGGAGCTGTTTTTT. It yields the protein CASSMGLGGANTGELFF.

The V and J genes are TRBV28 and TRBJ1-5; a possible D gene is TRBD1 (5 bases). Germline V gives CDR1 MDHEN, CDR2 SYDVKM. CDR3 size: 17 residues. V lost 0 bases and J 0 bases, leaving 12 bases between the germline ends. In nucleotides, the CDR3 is TGTGCCAGCAGTTTATGGGCGGGGGTCCCTAGCAATCAGCCCCAGCATTTT. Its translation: CASSLWAGVPSNQPQHF.

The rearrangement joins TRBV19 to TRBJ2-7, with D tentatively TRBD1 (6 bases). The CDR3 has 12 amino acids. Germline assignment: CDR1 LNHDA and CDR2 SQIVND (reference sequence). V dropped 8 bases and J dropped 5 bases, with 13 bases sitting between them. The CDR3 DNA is TGTGCCAGTTTCGACAGGAACCACGAGCAGTACTTC. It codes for CASFDRNHEQYF.

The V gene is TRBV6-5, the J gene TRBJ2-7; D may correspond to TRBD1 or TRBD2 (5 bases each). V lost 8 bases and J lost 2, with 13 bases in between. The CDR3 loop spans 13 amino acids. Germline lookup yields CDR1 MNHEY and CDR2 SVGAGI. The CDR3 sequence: CASSRDDTYEQYF. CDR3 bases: TGTGCCAGCTCTCGGGACGATACCTACGAGCAGTACTTC.

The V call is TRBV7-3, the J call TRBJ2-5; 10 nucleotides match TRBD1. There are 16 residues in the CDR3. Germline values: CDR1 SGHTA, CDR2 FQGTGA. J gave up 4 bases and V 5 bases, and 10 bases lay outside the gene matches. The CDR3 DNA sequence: TGTGCCAGCAGCCCCAACCCAGGGACAGGGGCAGAGACCCAGTACTTC. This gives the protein CASSPNPGTGAETQYF.

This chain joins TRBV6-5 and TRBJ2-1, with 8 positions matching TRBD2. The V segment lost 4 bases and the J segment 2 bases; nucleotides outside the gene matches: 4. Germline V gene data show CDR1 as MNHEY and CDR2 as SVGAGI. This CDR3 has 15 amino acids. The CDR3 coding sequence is TGTGCCAGCAGTTTAGCGGGACAACCCTACAATGAGCAGTTCTTC. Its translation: CASSLAGQPYNEQFF.

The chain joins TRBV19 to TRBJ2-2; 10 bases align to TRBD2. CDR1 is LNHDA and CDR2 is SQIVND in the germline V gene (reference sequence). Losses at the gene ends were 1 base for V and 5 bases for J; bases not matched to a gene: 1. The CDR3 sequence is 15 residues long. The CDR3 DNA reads TGTGCCAGTAGTATAGGGACTAGCGGAACCGGGGAGCTGTTTTTT. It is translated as CASSIGTSGTGELFF.

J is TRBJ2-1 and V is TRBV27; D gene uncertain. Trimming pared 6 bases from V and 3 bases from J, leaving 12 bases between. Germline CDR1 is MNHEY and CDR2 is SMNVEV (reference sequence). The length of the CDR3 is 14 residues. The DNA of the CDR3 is TGTGCCAGCAGCCACGGATTAGACTACAATGAGCAGTTCTTC. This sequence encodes CASSHGLDYNEQFF.